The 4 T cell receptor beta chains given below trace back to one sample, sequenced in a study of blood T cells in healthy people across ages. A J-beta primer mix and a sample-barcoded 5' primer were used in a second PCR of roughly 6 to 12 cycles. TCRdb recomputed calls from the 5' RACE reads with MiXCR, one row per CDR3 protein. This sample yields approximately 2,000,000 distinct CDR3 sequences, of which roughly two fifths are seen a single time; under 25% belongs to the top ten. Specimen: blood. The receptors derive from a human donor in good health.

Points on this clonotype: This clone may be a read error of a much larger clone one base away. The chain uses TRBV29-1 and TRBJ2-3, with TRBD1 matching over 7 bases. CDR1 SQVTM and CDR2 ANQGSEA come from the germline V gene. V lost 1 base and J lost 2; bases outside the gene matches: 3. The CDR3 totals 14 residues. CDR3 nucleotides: TGCAGCGTTGAAGGGGGGACAGTCACAGATACGCAGTATTTT. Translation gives CSVEGGTVTDTQYF.

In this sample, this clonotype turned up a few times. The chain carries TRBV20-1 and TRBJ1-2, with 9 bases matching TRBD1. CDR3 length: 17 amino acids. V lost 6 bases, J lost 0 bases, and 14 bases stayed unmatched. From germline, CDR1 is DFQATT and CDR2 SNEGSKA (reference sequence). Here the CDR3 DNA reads TGCAGTGCAAAACAAAACAGGGGGCGAGGAGCTAACTATGGCTACACCTTC. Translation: CSAKQNRGRGANYGYTF.

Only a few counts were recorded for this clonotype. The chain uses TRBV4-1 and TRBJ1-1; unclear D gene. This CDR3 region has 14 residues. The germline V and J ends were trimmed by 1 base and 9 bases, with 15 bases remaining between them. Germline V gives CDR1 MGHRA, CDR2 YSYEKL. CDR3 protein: CASSQVRSGAKAFF. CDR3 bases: TGCGCCAGCAGCCAAGTGCGGTCTGGAGCTAAAGCTTTCTTT.

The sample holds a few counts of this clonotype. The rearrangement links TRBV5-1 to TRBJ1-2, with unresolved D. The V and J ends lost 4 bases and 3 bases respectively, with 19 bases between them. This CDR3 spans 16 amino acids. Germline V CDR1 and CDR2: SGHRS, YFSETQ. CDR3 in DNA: TGCGCCAGCAGCACCGGTCCCGTTCCTTCGGACTATGGCTACACCTTC. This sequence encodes CASSTGPVPSDYGYTF.